These 27 T cell receptor beta chains came from one sample sequenced in a study of shared clonotypes between healthy human individuals. Sequencing was performed with immunoSEQ multiplex PCR; in TCRdb, only in-frame clones are kept and a portion is missing. The data contain over 850,000 clones, 78% of them singletons. Sequencing input: memory CD4+ T cells from PBMCs. The subset denotes: CD45RA-negative fraction. The receptor set was obtained from a man younger than 35 in good health. Some clones in this sample may be carry-over from other donors' samples.

The rearrangement links TRBV7-7 to TRBJ2-7; no reliable D call. Germline-derived CDR1 and CDR2 are SSHAT and FNYEAQ (reference sequence). This CDR3 has 13 residues. Between the trimmed V and J ends, which lost 5 bases and 4 bases, there was a span of 12 bases. CDR3 region: CASSPGVLYEQYF. The CDR3 nucleotides read TGTGCCAGCAGCCCTGGAGTGTTATACGAGCAGTACTTC.

The chain links TRBV19 to TRBJ1-2; D unclear. Germline V gene data show CDR1 as LNHDA and CDR2 as SQIVND (reference sequence). There are 15 residues in the CDR3. Trimming left V 4 bases short and J 2 bases short, with 14 bases between. CDR3 nucleotide sequence: TGTGCCAGTAGTAATCGAGGCGGGTCGAACTATGGCTACACCTTC. Residues: CASSNRGGSNYGYTF.

The chain is built from TRBV9 and TRBJ2-7, with 9 bases that match TRBD2. This CDR3 has 14 amino acids. CDR1 SGDLS and CDR2 YYNGEE come from the germline V gene. Trimming removed 4 bases from V and 2 bases from J; junction bases left unmatched: 4. The CDR3 DNA sequence: TGTGCCAGCAGCCCAAGCGGGAGGCCCTACGAGCAGTACTTC. This codes for CASSPSGRPYEQYF.

This clone appeared a few times. The V gene is TRBV18, the J gene TRBJ1-2, with 8 bases matching TRBD1. The CDR3 contains 14 residues. Trimming cost V 2 bases and J 14 bases; bases outside gene matches: 13. In germline, CDR1 is KGHSH, CDR2 LQKENI. The CDR3: CASSPISGTGVGTF. The CDR3 coding sequence is TGTGCCAGCTCACCAATCTCCGGGACAGGCGTCGGGACCTTC. The full variable domain, with the rest looked up from reference TRBV18 and TRBJ1-2, is NAGVMQNPRHLVRRRGQEARLRCSPMKGHSHVYWYRQLPEEGLKFMVYLQKENIIDESGMPKERFSAEFPKEGPSILRIQQVVRGDSAAYFCASSPISGTGVGTFGSGTRLTVV.

Ten or more counts support this clone. This chain's CDR3 is CSGSWNTEAFF. The CDR3 coding sequence is TGCAGCGGGAGTTGGAACACTGAAGCTTTCTTT. The chain carries TRBV29-1 and TRBJ1-1; no firm D call. The V gene lost 7 bases and the J gene lost 1 base, with 7 bases spanning the gap. In germline, CDR1 is SQVTM, CDR2 ANQGSEA. This CDR3 region has 11 residues.

The rearrangement links TRBV11-1 to TRBJ2-7, with a weak D call TRBD2 (5 bases). This CDR3 contains 13 residues. Germline CDR1 and CDR2: SGHAT and FQDESV (reference sequence). V lost 3 bases, J lost 2 bases, and 8 bases lay in between. This chain's CDR3 is CASSFDGTYEQYF. The CDR3 region has the DNA TGTGCCAGCAGCTTCGACGGGACCTACGAGCAGTACTTC.

Note on this clone: Different DNA sequences within this sample yield the same CDR3. V and J are TRBV7-2 and TRBJ2-7, with D perhaps matching TRBD2 (6 bases). CDR3 length: 14 amino acids. From germline, CDR1 is SGHTA and CDR2 FQGNSA. V was clipped by 0 bases and J by 0 bases, with 6 bases between them. The CDR3 sequence: CASSLASGSYEQYF. For the CDR3, the DNA is TGTGCCAGCAGCTTAGCTAGCGGCTCCTACGAGCAGTACTTC.

The chain joins TRBV15 to TRBJ1-3, with TRBD1 matching over 8 bases. This CDR3 is 15 amino acids long. J was trimmed by 0 bases and V by 9 bases; bases with no gene match: 7. CDR1 is LNHNV and CDR2 is YYDKDF in the germline V gene (reference sequence). In DNA, the CDR3 is TGTGCCACTTCCCCGGGACAGGTCTCTGGAAACACCATATATTTT. Translated, it gives CATSPGQVSGNTIYF.

The chain uses TRBV18 and TRBJ2-5; 7 bases fit TRBD2. Germline V gives CDR1 KGHSH, CDR2 LQKENI. Trimming at V came to 6 bases and at J to 1 base, leaving 8 bases not matched to a gene. The length of the CDR3 is 15 residues. The CDR3 nucleotides are TGTGCCAGCTCGTTACTAGCGCTAGCCCAAGAGACCCAGTACTTC. Protein: CASSLLALAQETQYF.

The chain's CDR3 is CASSSPTGGYRGDTQYF. CDR3 nucleotide sequence: TGTGCCAGCTCTAGCCCGACAGGCGGTTACAGAGGGGATACGCAGTATTTT. The V gene is TRBV18, the J gene TRBJ2-3; D is perhaps TRBD1 (6 bases). Germline CDR1 is KGHSH and CDR2 is LQKENI. With 6 bases removed from V and 6 bases from J, the gap between germline ends came to 25 bases. The CDR3 spans 17 residues.

This clone has just a few counts. The chain carries TRBV7-2 and TRBJ2-1; D gene uncertain. V was pared by 2 bases and J by 8 bases, with 4 bases between. Germline loops: CDR1 SGHTA, CDR2 FQGNSA. This CDR3 spans 11 amino acids. CDR3 nucleotides: TGTGCCAGCAGCTTAAACTATGAGCAGTTCTTC. Protein sequence: CASSLNYEQFF. Combining the CDR3 with reference TRBV7-2 and TRBJ2-1 gives the whole variable domain GAGVSQSPSNKVTEKGKDVELRCDPISGHTALYWYRQSLGQGLEFLIYFQGNSAPDKSGLPSDRFSAERTGGSVSTLTIQRTQQEDSAVYLCASSLNYEQFFGPGTRLTVL.

V usage is TRBV7-9 and J usage is TRBJ2-2; D gene uncertain. This CDR3 is built from 13 residues. Germline-derived CDR1 and CDR2 are SEHNR and FQNEAQ (reference sequence). Trimming left V 1 base short and J 6 bases short, with 6 bases between. The CDR3 is CASSLEGPGELFF. CDR3 nucleotides: TGTGCCAGCAGCTTAGAGGGTCCCGGGGAGCTGTTTTTT.

The rearrangement uses TRBV5-4 and TRBJ2-2; 8 bases line up with TRBD2. The ends lost 0 bases at V and 7 bases at J; junction bases unmatched: 8. The length of the CDR3 is 16 residues. In germline, CDR1 is SGHNT, CDR2 YYREEE (reference sequence). The CDR3 region is CASSLGTGTRIGELFF. CDR3 DNA: TGTGCCAGCAGCTTGGGGACCGGGACTAGAATCGGGGAGCTGTTTTTT. The full variable domain, in which reference TRBV5-4 and TRBJ2-2 provide the parts outside the CDR3, is ETGVTQSPTHLIKTRGQQVTLRCSSQSGHNTVSWYQQALGQGPQFIFQYYREEENGRGNFPPRFSGLQFPNYSSELNVNALELDDSALYLCASSLGTGTRIGELFFGEGSRLTVL.

The chain is built from TRBV30 and TRBJ1-1; possibly TRBD1 for D (6 bases). Deletions cut 0 bases from V and 3 bases from J, with 8 bases between. Germline values: CDR1 GTSNPN, CDR2 SVGIG (reference sequence). The CDR3 extends over 13 amino acids. CDR3 nucleotides: TGTGCCTGGAGTGTAAACAGGGACACTGAAGCTTTCTTT. It translates to CAWSVNRDTEAFF. The whole variable domain, remainder taken from reference TRBV30 and TRBJ1-1, is SQTIHQWPATLVQPVGSPLSLECTVEGTSNPNLYWYRQAAGRGLQLLFYSVGIGQISSEVPQNLSASRPQDRQFILSSKKLLLSDSGFYLCAWSVNRDTEAFFGQGTRLTVV.

Comments on this clone: Other DNA sequences in this specimen translate into the identical CDR3. The chain links TRBV11-3 to TRBJ1-1, with a weak D call TRBD1 (5 bases). The CDR3 consists of 13 residues. Per the germline V gene, CDR1 is SGHNT and CDR2 is YENEEA. Trimming took 2 bases from V and 3 from J, leaving 7 bases between them. DNA for the CDR3: TGTGCCAGCAGCTTACGAGGGGACACTGAAGCTTTCTTT. It specifies CASSLRGDTEAFF.

The V and J genes are TRBV5-1 and TRBJ2-5; 10 bases are a match to TRBD2. Germline V gene data show CDR1 as SGHRS and CDR2 as YFSETQ. V shed 0 bases, J shed 0 bases, and the junction held 5 bases outside the gene matches. The CDR3 consists of 17 residues. The CDR3 reads CASSLVTSGDHQETQYF. The CDR3, as DNA: TGCGCCAGCAGCTTGGTTACTAGCGGGGATCACCAAGAGACCCAGTACTTC.

V is TRBV28 and J is TRBJ1-2; unclear D gene. V lost 6 bases, J lost 7 bases, and 12 bases lay in between. CDR1 is MDHEN and CDR2 is SYDVKM in the germline V gene. The CDR3 contains 12 residues. CDR3 DNA sequence: TGTGCCAGCAGCTCCCCGGGTCGTGGCTACACCTTC. Translating gives CASSSPGRGYTF.

This chain connects TRBV2 to TRBJ2-7; TRBD2 agrees at 13 bases. The CDR3 runs to 16 residues. The V segment lost 7 bases and the J segment 2 bases; nucleotides outside the gene matches: 8. The germline gives CDR1 SNHLY, CDR2 FYNNEI. For the CDR3, the DNA is TGTGCCAGCATGGGACTAGCGGGGAAAGGGGCCTACGAGCAGTACTTC. Its protein is CASMGLAGKGAYEQYF.

This chain joins TRBV27 and TRBJ2-7; 7 bases are shared with TRBD2. This CDR3 has 13 residues. CDR1 and CDR2 (germline): MNHEY, SMNVEV (reference sequence). The junction had 10 bases not matched to a gene; V was cut back by 7 bases and J by 7 bases. CDR3 protein: CASTRRGGGEQYF. In DNA, the CDR3 is TGTGCCAGCACCCGGAGGGGCGGGGGAGAGCAGTACTTC.

This rearrangement joins TRBV5-1 to TRBJ2-1, with D perhaps TRBD2 (6 bases). CDR1 SGHRS and CDR2 YFSETQ come from the germline V gene. This CDR3 region has 15 residues. V shed 4 bases and J shed 2 bases, with 13 bases lying between them. The CDR3 sequence is CASSQFPGAYNEQFF. The CDR3 DNA follows: TGCGCCAGCAGCCAATTCCCGGGAGCCTACAATGAGCAGTTCTTC.

This clone was counted a few times. The chain employs TRBV11-2 and TRBJ2-4; 12 nucleotides agree with TRBD2. Germline V gene lookup returns CDR1 SGHAT and CDR2 FQNNGV. This CDR3 has 15 residues. V lost 5 bases and J lost 9; bases outside the gene matches: 8. This CDR3 reads CASSPRLAGDSIQYF. The CDR3 DNA sequence: TGTGCCAGCAGCCCCCGACTAGCGGGAGACAGCATTCAGTACTTC.

V is TRBV7-8 and J is TRBJ2-1; D perhaps matches TRBD2 (6 bases). This CDR3 is 16 amino acids long. Germline V gene lookup returns CDR1 SGHVS and CDR2 FQNEAQ. V lost 2 bases, J lost 0 bases, and 11 bases lay in between. This CDR3 reads CASSLMTSISYNEQFF. The DNA of the CDR3 is TGTGCCAGCAGCTTAATGACTAGTATCTCCTACAATGAGCAGTTCTTC.

The V call is TRBV28, the J call TRBJ2-1, with TRBD1 as a possible D gene (6 bases). With 4 bases removed from V and 9 bases from J, the gap between germline ends came to 22 bases. CDR3 length equals 16 residues. In germline, CDR1 is MDHEN, CDR2 SYDVKM. The CDR3 DNA reads TGTGCCAGCAGTTCTATAAACCCAGAAAGAGGGGGTGAGCAGTTCTTC. This codes for CASSSINPERGGEQFF.

About this clone: Compared with germline, one end of the junction differs, possibly owing to a read error. Distinct nucleotide sequences in the sample also encode this CDR3. The chain carries TRBV28 and TRBJ1-1, with a tentative D call TRBD1 (5 bases). CDR1 is MDHEN and CDR2 is SYDVKM in the germline V gene. The CDR3 runs to 11 residues. The CDR3 coding sequence is TGTGCCAGCAGTTTAGGGGCTGAGGCTTTCTTT. Its protein is CASSLGAEAFF. Using reference TRBV28 and TRBJ1-1 for the parts outside the CDR3, the full variable domain is DVKVTQSSRYLVKRTGEKVFLECVQDMDHENMFWYRQDPGLGLRLIYFSYDVKMKEKGDIPEGYSVSREKKERFSLILESASTNQTSMYLCASSLGAEAFFGQGTRLTVV.

V gene TRBV7-3 combines with J gene TRBJ2-5; the D is unclear. The V and J ends lost 5 bases and 4 bases respectively, with 17 bases between them. The CDR3 consists of 15 residues. Per germline, CDR1 SGHTA and CDR2 FQGTGA. CDR3 sequence: CASSKGGTAGETQYF. Written as DNA, the CDR3 is TGTGCCAGCAGCAAGGGCGGCACGGCCGGAGAGACCCAGTACTTC.

The chain is built from TRBV4-1 and TRBJ2-3; 15 bases match TRBD2. Germline V gene lookup returns CDR1 MGHRA and CDR2 YSYEKL. Germline trimming cut 0 bases from V and 5 bases from J; bases unmatched to any gene: 6. CDR3 length equals 18 residues. The CDR3 DNA sequence: TGCGCCAGCAGCCAAGAAAGTAGGACTAGCGGGAGGGGAGATACGCAGTATTTT. Protein sequence: CASSQESRTSGRGDTQYF.

The chain uses TRBV5-1 and TRBJ1-5; D call uncertain. Germline CDR1 is SGHRS and CDR2 is YFSETQ. The V gene lost 0 bases and the J gene lost 7 bases, with 14 bases spanning the gap. The CDR3 is made up of 15 amino acids. The CDR3 DNA reads as TGCGCCAGCAGCTTGGCGGGCCAGGTTGGCCAGCCCCAGCATTTT. As protein: CASSLAGQVGQPQHF.